Presented here are 27 T cell receptor beta chains from one specimen sequenced in a study of molecular identifiers for immune sequencing clone quantification (dated by TCRdb to the late 2010s). The library was built by means of PCR. Sequencing took place on an Illumina HiSeq 4000. Clones were called with MiXCR by TCRdb after fastp trimmed the public reads at Q25, and only in-frame beta chains were retained. Here each entry gathers all rows of one CDR3 protein and keeps the most common genes and DNA. The sample contains about half a million distinct CDR3 sequences, over 20% of them found a single time. The ten biggest clones cover about 0.78% of the sample. The sample taken for sequencing was naive CD8+ T cells from blood, with Jurkat cell RNA spiked in. According to the study, the label for this sample's cell subset or site signals: FACS-sorted CD8+CD4-CCR7+CD45RA+ naive T cells. The receptors shown here come from a human donor in good health. Some libraries in this study had Jurkat cell RNA spiked in.

This clonotype was seen many times. V and J are TRBV3-1 and TRBJ2-3; TRBD2 aligns across 7 bases. The germline CDR1 and CDR2 sequences are LGHDT and YNNKEL (reference sequence). The CDR3 totals 12 residues. V lost 5 bases to trimming and J lost 7 bases; unmatched junction nucleotides: 3. The CDR3 reads CASSGLDNTQYF. DNA for the CDR3: TGTGCCAGCAGCGGACTAGATAATACGCAGTATTTT.

This clonotype was recorded at least ten times. The chain employs TRBV6-6 and TRBJ2-3, with D possibly being TRBD1 (6 bases). The V gene's germline CDR1 is MNHNY and CDR2 SVGAGI (reference sequence). CDR3 length equals 13 residues. The V gene lost 6 bases and the J gene lost 3 bases, with 10 bases spanning the gap. The CDR3 bases are TGTGCCAGCAGATGGACAGCTACAGATACGCAGTATTTT. Translation gives CASRWTATDTQYF.

Comment on this clonotype: A much larger clone differs from this one at a single base, so this may be a read error. Since no conserved phenylalanine or tryptophan closes the CDR3, a read error is the likely cause. No DNA is shown, since the ends of the CDR3 on it are uncertain; the CDR3 is the one TCRdb lists. The chain combines TRBV10-3 with TRBJ2-7; no DNA check was done on the table's D call, TRBD1. Germline-derived CDR1 and CDR2 are ENHRY and SYGVKD. The CDR3 length equals 9 residues, ends included. The CDR3 reads CAISGDGGS.

V is TRBV23-1 and J is TRBJ1-5; TRBD1 matches 9 bases. TRBV23-1 is given ORF status, its function remaining uncertain. J lost 7 bases, V lost 9 bases, and 10 bases had no gene match. The CDR3 has 14 amino acids. CDR3 residues: CAREQGAADQPQHF. For the CDR3, the DNA is TGCGCCAGGGAACAGGGGGCGGCTGACCAGCCCCAGCATTTT.

This clonotype was recorded many times. The J gene is TRBJ2-3, the V gene TRBV4-3; 8 bases match TRBD1. Trimming removed 0 bases from V and 1 base from J; junction bases left unmatched: 6. The germline gives CDR1 LGHNA, CDR2 YSLEER. The CDR3 spans 17 residues. The CDR3: CASSQDRPDRGTDTQYF. The CDR3 DNA reads TGCGCCAGCAGCCAAGATCGTCCGGACAGGGGCACAGATACGCAGTATTTT.

This chain links TRBV7-9 with TRBJ2-1; 7 bases match TRBD1. The germline gives CDR1 SEHNR, CDR2 FQNEAQ (reference sequence). After removal of 0 bases from V and 4 bases from J, the junction contained 6 bases not matched to a gene. CDR3 length equals 16 residues. In DNA form, the CDR3 reads TGTGCCAGCAGCTTAGCATCCGGGACAGAATACAATGAGCAGTTCTTC. Encoded protein: CASSLASGTEYNEQFF.

V usage is TRBV27 and J usage is TRBJ1-1, with D perhaps matching TRBD1 (6 bases). V lost 2 bases and J lost 6, with 16 bases in between. CDR1 is MNHEY and CDR2 is SMNVEV in the germline V gene (reference sequence). This CDR3 has 15 residues. The CDR3: CASSLMGAGIPEAFF. CDR3 sequence (DNA): TGTGCCAGCAGTTTAATGGGGGCAGGGATCCCTGAAGCTTTCTTT.

This clonotype was counted ten times or more. The chain carries TRBV9 and TRBJ2-3; no definite D call. The CDR3 has 13 residues. Germline V gene sequence: CDR1 SGDLS, CDR2 YYNGEE. V was clipped by 1 base and J by 2 bases, with 5 bases between them. The CDR3 DNA sequence: TGTGCCAGCAGCGTACGGTACACAGATACGCAGTATTTT. It is translated as CASSVRYTDTQYF.

The chain recombines TRBV2 with TRBJ1-2; 8 nucleotides match TRBD1. V lost 8 bases and J lost 6; bases outside the gene matches: 8. The CDR3 is 13 amino acids. CDR1 and CDR2 (germline): SNHLY, FYNNEI. CDR3 residues: CASVATGDNGYTF. The DNA for the CDR3 is TGTGCCAGCGTCGCGACAGGGGACAATGGCTACACCTTC.

The rearrangement uses TRBV9 and TRBJ1-3; 7 positions agree with TRBD1. Losses at the gene ends were 0 bases for V and 0 bases for J; bases not matched to a gene: 6. In germline, CDR1 is SGDLS, CDR2 YYNGEE. This CDR3 has 17 amino acids. The CDR3 region is CASSVEGDSHSGNTIYF. The CDR3, as DNA: TGTGCCAGCAGCGTAGAGGGGGACAGCCACTCTGGAAACACCATATATTTT.

The table lists this clonotype with a few counts. An end of the junction differs from the germline gene, which may be a read error. V is TRBV5-3 and J is TRBJ1-2; TRBD1 aligns across 8 bases. TRBV5-3 is recorded as an ORF, its role being uncertain. The CDR3 contains 14 residues. CDR3 coding DNA: TGTGCCAGCAGCTGGGGACAGGATGATTATGGCTACACCTTC. Translated, it gives CASSWGQDDYGYTF.

Worth noting for this clonotype: The DNA is omitted, as the CDR3 cannot be located on it reliably, and the CDR3 follows TCRdb's listing. The genes are TRBV4-1 and TRBJ1-5. The CDR3 is 16 amino acids long, termini counted. Per the germline V gene, CDR1 is MGHRA and CDR2 is YSYEKL. CDR3 region: CASSPGVLAQDQPQHF.

The V and J genes are TRBV5-1 and TRBJ2-3, with 16 bases aligning to TRBD2. With V trimmed by 6 bases and J by 6 bases, 10 bases remained unmatched. Looked up from germline, CDR1 is SGHRS and CDR2 is YFSETQ. The CDR3 totals 17 residues. The CDR3: CASTLGLAGGPTDTQYF. The DNA for the CDR3 is TGCGCCAGCACCCTGGGACTAGCGGGAGGGCCCACTGATACGCAGTATTTT.

The chain combines TRBV5-6 with TRBJ1-6; D not resolved. Germline values: CDR1 SGHDT, CDR2 YYEEEE. The CDR3 covers 15 residues. V lost 0 bases, J lost 5 bases, and 9 bases lay in between. The CDR3 spells CASSLVRDHNSPLHF. The DNA of the CDR3 is TGTGCCAGCAGCTTGGTGAGGGATCATAATTCACCCCTCCACTTT.

This clonotype was observed many times. The chain combines TRBV27 with TRBJ2-7, with D possibly called TRBD1 or TRBD2 (6 bases each). V was trimmed by 3 bases and J by 2 bases, leaving 11 bases between them. The CDR3 sequence is 14 residues long. Germline V gene data show CDR1 as MNHEY and CDR2 as SMNVEV (reference sequence). The CDR3 DNA reads TGTGCCAGCAGTTTTGGGGGGCCCCCCTACGAGCAGTACTTC. Its translation: CASSFGGPPYEQYF.

In its sample, this clonotype was seen many times. This sequence joins TRBV12-3 or TRBV12-4 and TRBJ1-1; D remains unclear. Deletions cut 7 bases from V and 3 bases from J, with 21 bases between. CDR3 size: 16 residues. CDR3 in DNA: TGTGCCAGCATAGGTTGGGAAACCCCTCAAGACACTGAAGCTTTCTTT. This encodes CASIGWETPQDTEAFF.

Concerning this clonotype itself: Just one base apart from a much larger clone, this may be a read error. The chain employs TRBV27 and TRBJ2-5; D could derive from TRBD1 or TRBD2 (6 bases each). Germline lookup yields CDR1 MNHEY and CDR2 SMNVEV (reference sequence). CDR3 length equals 17 residues. For the CDR3, the DNA is TGTGCCAGCAGCCATGGGGGGCCCTTTGGATCCCAAGAGGCCCAGTACTTC. It is translated as CASSHGGPFGSQEAQYF.

The chain uses TRBV10-1 and TRBJ1-6, with D uncertain. Trimming removed 7 bases from V and 7 bases from J, with 11 bases in between. Germline assignment: CDR1 WNHNN and CDR2 SYGVQD (reference sequence). The CDR3 is 13 residues long. CDR3 DNA: TGCGCCAGCAACGGCTCCACAAATTCACCCCTCCACTTT. This codes for CASNGSTNSPLHF.

This clonotype has only a few counts. Written as DNA, the CDR3 is TGTGCCAGCACCTTTATATCCTTCTCGGACGGACCCTACAATGAGCAGTTCTTC. Its protein is CASTFISFSDGPYNEQFF. The chain uses TRBV27 and TRBJ2-1, with D unclear. V lost 7 bases to trimming and J lost 2 bases, with 24 bases between them. This CDR3 has 18 residues. CDR1 MNHEY and CDR2 SMNVEV come from the germline V gene (reference sequence).

In its sample, this clonotype was seen once. Relative to the germline gene, one junction end is altered; a read error may explain this. The chain carries TRBV28 and TRBJ2-3, with D maybe TRBD1 (6 bases). Germline V lookup: CDR1 MDHEN, CDR2 SYDVKM. The length of the CDR3 is 15 residues. This chain's CDR3 is CAGSLGQTSTDTQYF. For the CDR3, the DNA is TGTGCCGGCAGTTTAGGACAGACTAGCACAGATACGCAGTATTTT.

As regards this clonotype: It may be a read error: a sequence one base away is much more abundant. The CDR3 region is CASSQEGAGGPYGYTF. CDR3 DNA: TGCGCCAGCAGCCAAGAAGGGGCAGGGGGCCCCTATGGCTACACCTTC. This rearrangement joins TRBV4-3 to TRBJ1-2, with TRBD1 identical over 8 bases. This CDR3 contains 16 residues. The trim removed 0 bases at V and 4 bases at J, leaving 7 bases unmatched. CDR1 is LGHNA and CDR2 is YSLEER in the germline V gene.

This rearrangement joins TRBV19 to TRBJ2-7, with D maybe TRBD1 (6 bases). The CDR3 has 13 residues. The germline V gene encodes CDR1 LNHDA and CDR2 SQIVND (reference sequence). V lost 5 bases and J lost 6, with 14 bases in between. Written as DNA, the CDR3 is TGTGCCAGTAGTGCCGCACACAGGGCCGAGCAGTACTTC. Amino acid sequence: CASSAAHRAEQYF.

This clonotype has at least ten counts. The rearrangement uses TRBV7-9 and TRBJ2-4; 7 bases match TRBD2. The germline CDR1 and CDR2 sequences are SEHNR and FQNEAQ (reference sequence). V lost 5 bases and J lost 5; bases outside the gene matches: 9. This CDR3 spans 15 amino acids. CDR3 region: CASSGEGQEENIQYF. CDR3 bases: TGTGCCAGCAGCGGGGAGGGGCAGGAGGAAAACATTCAGTACTTC.

The table lists this clonotype with a few counts. The chain is built from TRBV12-3 or TRBV12-4 and TRBJ1-4, with 9 bases that match TRBD1. The V gene end was trimmed by 4 bases and the J gene end by 8 bases; junction bases not matched to a gene: 8. The CDR3 runs to 15 residues. The CDR3 spells CASSSTGGLNEKLFF. The CDR3 DNA reads as TGTGCCAGCAGTTCGACAGGGGGGTTAAACGAAAAACTGTTTTTT.

In the case of this clonotype: As the CDR3 is not closed by the conserved phenylalanine or tryptophan, this likely results from a read error. The chain carries TRBV24-1 and TRBJ2-1, with 9 bases lining up with TRBD2. The germline CDR1 and CDR2 sequences are KGHDR and SFDVKD. Trimming took 4 bases from V and 6 from J; bases not matched to a gene: 6. CDR3 size: 15 residues. CDR3 loop: CATSEPGTSSNEQFL. The CDR3 region has the DNA TGTGCCACCAGTGAACCAGGGACTAGCAGCAATGAGCAGTTCCTC.

A remark on this clonotype: A much bigger clone sits one base away, suggesting this may be a read error. No conserved phenylalanine or tryptophan is present at the end of the CDR3, so a read error is the likely explanation. The J gene is TRBJ2-5, the V gene TRBV7-9; 12 bases match TRBD2. CDR1 is SEHNR and CDR2 is FQNEAQ in the germline V gene (reference sequence). The CDR3 consists of 16 residues. The trim removed 6 bases at V and 4 bases at J, leaving 9 bases unmatched. CDR3 DNA: TGTGCCAGCAGTCTCCTAGCGGGGGGGCCAGGAGAGACCCAGTACTCC. It encodes CASSLLAGGPGETQYS.

The rearrangement joins TRBV10-2 to TRBJ1-2; D gene uncertain. The CDR3 has 14 residues. Germline V gene lookup returns CDR1 WSHSY and CDR2 SAAADI. V was pared by 7 bases and J by 6 bases, with 18 bases between. The CDR3 is CASKSPNYKDGYTF. The CDR3 bases are TGCGCCAGCAAGTCACCAAACTATAAAGATGGCTACACCTTC.